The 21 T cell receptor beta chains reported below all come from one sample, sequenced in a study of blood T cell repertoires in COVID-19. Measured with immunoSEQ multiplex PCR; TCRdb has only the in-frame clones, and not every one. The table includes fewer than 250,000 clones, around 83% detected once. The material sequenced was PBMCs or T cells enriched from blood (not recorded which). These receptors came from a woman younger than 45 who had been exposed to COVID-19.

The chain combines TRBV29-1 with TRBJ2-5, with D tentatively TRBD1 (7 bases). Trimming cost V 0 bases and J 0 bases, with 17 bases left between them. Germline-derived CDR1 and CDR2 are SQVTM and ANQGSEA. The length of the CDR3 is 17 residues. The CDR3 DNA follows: TGCAGCGTTGAAGAAGGAGGCGGGACAGCTTACCAAGAGACCCAGTACTTC. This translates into CSVEEGGGTAYQETQYF.

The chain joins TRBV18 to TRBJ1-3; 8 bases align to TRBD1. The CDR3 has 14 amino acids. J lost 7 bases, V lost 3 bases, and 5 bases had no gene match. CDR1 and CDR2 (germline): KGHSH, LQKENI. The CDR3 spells CASSPGQGLNTIYF. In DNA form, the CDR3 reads TGTGCCAGCTCACCTGGACAGGGACTGAACACCATATATTTT.

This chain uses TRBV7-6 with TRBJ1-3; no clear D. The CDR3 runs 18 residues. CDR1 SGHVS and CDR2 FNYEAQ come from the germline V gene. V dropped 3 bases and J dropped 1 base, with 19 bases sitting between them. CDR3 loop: CASSFLQAGEVSGNTIYF. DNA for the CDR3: TGTGCCAGCAGCTTTCTCCAGGCGGGAGAGGTTTCTGGAAACACCATATATTTT.

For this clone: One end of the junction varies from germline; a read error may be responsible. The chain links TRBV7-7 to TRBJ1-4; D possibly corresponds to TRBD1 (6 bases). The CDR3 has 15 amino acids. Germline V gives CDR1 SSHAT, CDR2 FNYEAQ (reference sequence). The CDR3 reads CASSPLTGPLGLLFF. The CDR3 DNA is TGTGCTAGCAGCCCATTGACAGGCCCATTGGGATTGCTGTTTTTT.

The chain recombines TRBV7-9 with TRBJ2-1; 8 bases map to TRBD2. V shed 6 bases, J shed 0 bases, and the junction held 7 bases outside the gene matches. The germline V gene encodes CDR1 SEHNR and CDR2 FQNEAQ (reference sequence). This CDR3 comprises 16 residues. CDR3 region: CASSPSGTSSYNEQFF. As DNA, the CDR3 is TGTGCCAGCAGTCCTTCCGGGACTAGCTCCTACAATGAGCAGTTCTTC.

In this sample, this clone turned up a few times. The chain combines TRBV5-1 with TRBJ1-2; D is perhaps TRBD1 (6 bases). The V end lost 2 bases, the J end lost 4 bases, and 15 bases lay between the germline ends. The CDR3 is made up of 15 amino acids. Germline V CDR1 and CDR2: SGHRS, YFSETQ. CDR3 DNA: TGCGCCAGCAGCTTAACAATACAGGGAGTCTATGGCTACACCTTC. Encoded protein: CASSLTIQGVYGYTF.

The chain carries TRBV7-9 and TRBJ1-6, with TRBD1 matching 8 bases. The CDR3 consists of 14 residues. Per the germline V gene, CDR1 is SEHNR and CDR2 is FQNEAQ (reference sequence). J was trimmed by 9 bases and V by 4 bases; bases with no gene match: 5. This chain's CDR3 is CASSSLTGVSPLHF. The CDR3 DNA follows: TGTGCCAGCAGCTCCTTGACAGGGGTTTCACCCCTCCACTTT.

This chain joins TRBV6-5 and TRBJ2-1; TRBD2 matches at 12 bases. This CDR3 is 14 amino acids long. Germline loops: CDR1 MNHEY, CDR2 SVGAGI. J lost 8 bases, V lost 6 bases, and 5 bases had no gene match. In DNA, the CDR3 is TGTGCCAGCAGAAAGACTAGCGGGGGACATGAGCAGTTCTTC. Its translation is CASRKTSGGHEQFF.

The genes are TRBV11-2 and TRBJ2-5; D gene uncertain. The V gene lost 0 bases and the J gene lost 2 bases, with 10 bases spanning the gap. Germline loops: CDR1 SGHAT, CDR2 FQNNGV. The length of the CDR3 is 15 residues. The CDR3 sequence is CASSLDLVTQETQYF. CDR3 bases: TGTGCCAGCAGCTTAGATCTTGTCACTCAAGAGACCCAGTACTTC.

The CDR3: CASSLAGGKDEQFF. The CDR3 bases are TGTGCCAGCAGCTTAGCGGGGGGTAAGGATGAGCAGTTCTTC. V and J are TRBV11-3 and TRBJ2-1, with 7 bases lining up with TRBD2. The germline gives CDR1 SGHNT, CDR2 YENEEA. The length of the CDR3 is 14 residues. The junction had 5 bases not matched to a gene; V was cut back by 1 base and J by 8 bases.

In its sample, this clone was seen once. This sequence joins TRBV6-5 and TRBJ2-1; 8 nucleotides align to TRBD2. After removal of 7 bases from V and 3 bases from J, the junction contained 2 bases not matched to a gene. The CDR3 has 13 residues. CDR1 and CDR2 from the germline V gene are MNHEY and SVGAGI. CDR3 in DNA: TGTGCCAGCAAAAGCGGGGGCTACAATGAGCAGTTCTTC. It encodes CASKSGGYNEQFF.

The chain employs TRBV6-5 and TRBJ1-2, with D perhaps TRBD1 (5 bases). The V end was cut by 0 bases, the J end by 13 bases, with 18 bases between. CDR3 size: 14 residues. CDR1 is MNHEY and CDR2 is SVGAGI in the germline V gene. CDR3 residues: CASSYSKGVSRITF. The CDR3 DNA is TGTGCCAGCAGTTACTCGAAAGGGGTGTCCAGGATCACCTTC.

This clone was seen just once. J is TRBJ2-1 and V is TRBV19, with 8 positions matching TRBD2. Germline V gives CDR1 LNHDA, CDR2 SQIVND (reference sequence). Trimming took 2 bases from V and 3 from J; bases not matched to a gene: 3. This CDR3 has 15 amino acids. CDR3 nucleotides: TGTGCCAGTAGTATAAGGAGCGGGGGCTACAATGAGCAGTTCTTC. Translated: CASSIRSGGYNEQFF.

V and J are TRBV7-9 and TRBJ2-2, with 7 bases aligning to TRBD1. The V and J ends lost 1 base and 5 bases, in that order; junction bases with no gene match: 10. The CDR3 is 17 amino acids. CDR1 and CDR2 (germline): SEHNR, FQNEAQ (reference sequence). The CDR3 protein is CASSLDFGKGATGELFF. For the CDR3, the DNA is TGTGCCAGCAGCTTAGATTTCGGAAAGGGGGCGACCGGGGAGCTGTTTTTT. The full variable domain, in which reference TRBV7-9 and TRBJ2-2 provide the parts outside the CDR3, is DTGVSQNPRHKITKRGQNVTFRCDPISEHNRLYWYRQTLGQGPEFLTYFQNEAQLEKSRLLSDRFSAERPKGSFSTLEIQRTEQGDSAMYLCASSLDFGKGATGELFFGEGSRLTVL.

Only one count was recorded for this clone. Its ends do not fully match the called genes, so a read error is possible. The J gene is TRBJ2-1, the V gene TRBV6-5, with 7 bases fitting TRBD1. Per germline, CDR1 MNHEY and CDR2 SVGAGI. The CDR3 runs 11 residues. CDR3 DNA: TGCGGGACAGTCTCCTACAATGAGCAGTTCTTC. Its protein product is CGTVSYNEQFF.

The DNA of the CDR3 is TGTGCCAGCAGCTTAGTAGGACAGGGGTGGACTGAAGCTTTCTTT. Residues: CASSLVGQGWTEAFF. This chain uses TRBV11-2 with TRBJ1-1; TRBD1 matches at 9 bases. This CDR3 is 15 amino acids long. In germline, CDR1 is SGHAT, CDR2 FQNNGV. V was pared by 1 base and J by 5 bases, with 5 bases of the junction left unmatched.

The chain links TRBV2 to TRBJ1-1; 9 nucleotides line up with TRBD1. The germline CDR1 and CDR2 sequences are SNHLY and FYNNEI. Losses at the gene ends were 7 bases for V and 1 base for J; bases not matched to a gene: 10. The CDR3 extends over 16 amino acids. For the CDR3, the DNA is TGTGCCAGCATTGGACCATCGACAGGGGGGAACACTGAAGCTTTCTTT. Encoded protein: CASIGPSTGGNTEAFF.

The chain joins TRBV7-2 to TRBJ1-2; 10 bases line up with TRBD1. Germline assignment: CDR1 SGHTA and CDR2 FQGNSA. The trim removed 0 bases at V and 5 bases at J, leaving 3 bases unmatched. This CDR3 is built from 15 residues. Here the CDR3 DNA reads TGTGCCAGCAGCTTAGCTTGGACAGGGGGGTATGGCTACACCTTC. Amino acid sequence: CASSLAWTGGYGYTF.

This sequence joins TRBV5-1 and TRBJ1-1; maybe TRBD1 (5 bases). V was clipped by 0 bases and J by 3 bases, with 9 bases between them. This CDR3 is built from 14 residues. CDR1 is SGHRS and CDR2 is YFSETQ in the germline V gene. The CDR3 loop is CASSLGGSDTEAFF. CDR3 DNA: TGCGCCAGCAGCTTGGGGGGCTCGGACACTGAAGCTTTCTTT.

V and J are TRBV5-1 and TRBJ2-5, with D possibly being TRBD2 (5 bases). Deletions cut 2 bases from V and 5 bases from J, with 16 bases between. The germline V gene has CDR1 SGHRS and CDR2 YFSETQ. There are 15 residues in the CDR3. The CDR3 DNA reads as TGCGCCAGCAGCTTCGGATCGGGGTTCGGGGAGACCCAGTACTTC. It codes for CASSFGSGFGETQYF.

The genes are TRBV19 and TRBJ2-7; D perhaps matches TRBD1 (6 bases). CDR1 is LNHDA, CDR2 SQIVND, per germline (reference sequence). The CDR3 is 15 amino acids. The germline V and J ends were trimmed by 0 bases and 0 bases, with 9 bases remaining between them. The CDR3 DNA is TGTGCCAGTAGTATAGATGAGGACAGCTCCTACGAGCAGTACTTC. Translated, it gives CASSIDEDSSYEQYF.